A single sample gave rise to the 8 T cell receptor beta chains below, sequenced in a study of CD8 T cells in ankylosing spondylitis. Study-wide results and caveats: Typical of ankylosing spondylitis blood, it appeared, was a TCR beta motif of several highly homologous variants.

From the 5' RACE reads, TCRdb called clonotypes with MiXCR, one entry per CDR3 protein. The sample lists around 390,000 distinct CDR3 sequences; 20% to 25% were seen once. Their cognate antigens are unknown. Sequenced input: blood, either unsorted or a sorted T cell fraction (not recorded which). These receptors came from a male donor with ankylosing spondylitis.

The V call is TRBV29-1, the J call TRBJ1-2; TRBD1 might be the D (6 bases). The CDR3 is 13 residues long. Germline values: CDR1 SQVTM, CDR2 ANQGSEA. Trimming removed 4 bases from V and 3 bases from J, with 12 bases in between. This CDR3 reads CSVVGGKDYGYTF. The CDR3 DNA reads TGCAGCGTTGTGGGGGGCAAGGACTATGGCTACACCTTC.

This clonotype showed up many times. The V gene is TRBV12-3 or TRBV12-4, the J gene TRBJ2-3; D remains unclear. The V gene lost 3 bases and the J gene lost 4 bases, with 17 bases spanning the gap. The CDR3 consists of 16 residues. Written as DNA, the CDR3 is TGTGCCAGCAGTTTGACCGGACCGCTTGGCGCAGATACGCAGTATTTT. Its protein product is CASSLTGPLGADTQYF.

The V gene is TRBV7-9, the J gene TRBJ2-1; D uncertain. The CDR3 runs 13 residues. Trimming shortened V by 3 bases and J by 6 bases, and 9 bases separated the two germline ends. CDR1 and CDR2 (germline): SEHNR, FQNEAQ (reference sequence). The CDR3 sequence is CASSLGLVNEQFF. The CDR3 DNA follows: TGTGCCAGCAGCTTGGGTCTAGTCAATGAGCAGTTCTTC.

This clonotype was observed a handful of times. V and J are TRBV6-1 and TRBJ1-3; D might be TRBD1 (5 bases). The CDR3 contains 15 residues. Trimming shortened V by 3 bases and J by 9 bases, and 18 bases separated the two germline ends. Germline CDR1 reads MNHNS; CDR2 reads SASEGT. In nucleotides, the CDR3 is TGTGCCAGCAGTGAGGGGGACCGAGCTCATCCCACCATATATTTT. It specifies CASSEGDRAHPTIYF.

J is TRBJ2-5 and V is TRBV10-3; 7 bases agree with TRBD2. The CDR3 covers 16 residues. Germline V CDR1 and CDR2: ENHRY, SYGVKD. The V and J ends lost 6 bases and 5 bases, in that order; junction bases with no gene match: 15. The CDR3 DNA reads TGTGCCATCAGACCATCGACTAGCACTCTGGGGGAGACCCAGTACTTC. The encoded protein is CAIRPSTSTLGETQYF.

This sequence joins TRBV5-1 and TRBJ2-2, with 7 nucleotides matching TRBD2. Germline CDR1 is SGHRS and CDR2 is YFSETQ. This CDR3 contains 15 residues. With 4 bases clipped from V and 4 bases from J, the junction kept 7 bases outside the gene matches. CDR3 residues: CASSLREFATGELFF. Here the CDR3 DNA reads TGCGCCAGCAGCCTGCGGGAGTTCGCCACCGGGGAGCTGTTTTTT.

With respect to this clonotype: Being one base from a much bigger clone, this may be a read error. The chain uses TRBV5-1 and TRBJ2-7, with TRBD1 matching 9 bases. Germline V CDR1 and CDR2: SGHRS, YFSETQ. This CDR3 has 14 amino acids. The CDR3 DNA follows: TGCGACAGCAGTTTAGGACAGGGGACCTACGAGCAGTACTTC. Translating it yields CDSSLGQGTYEQYF.

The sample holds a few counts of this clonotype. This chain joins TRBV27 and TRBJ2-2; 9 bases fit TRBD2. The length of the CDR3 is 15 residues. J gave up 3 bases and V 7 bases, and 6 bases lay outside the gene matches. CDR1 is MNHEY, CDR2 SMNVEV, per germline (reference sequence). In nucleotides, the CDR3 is TGTGCCAGCAACATAGCGGGGGCGCACACCGGGGAGCTGTTTTTT. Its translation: CASNIAGAHTGELFF.